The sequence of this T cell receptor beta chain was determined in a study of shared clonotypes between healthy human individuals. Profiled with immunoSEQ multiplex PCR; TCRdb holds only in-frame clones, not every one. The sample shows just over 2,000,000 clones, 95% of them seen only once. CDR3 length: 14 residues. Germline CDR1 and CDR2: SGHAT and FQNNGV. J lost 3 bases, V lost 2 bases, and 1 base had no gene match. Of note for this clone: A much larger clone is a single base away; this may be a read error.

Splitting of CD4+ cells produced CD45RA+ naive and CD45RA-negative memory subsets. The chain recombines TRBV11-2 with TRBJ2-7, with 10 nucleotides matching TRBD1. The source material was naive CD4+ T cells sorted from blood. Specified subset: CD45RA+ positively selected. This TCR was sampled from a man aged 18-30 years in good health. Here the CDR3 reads CASSLRTGGYEQYF. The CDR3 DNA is TGTGCCAGCAGCTTAAGGACAGGGGGCTACGAGCAGTACTTC.